Listed here are 2 T cell receptor beta chains from one sample, sequenced in a study of human T cells and chemical hapten exposure. TCRdb reprocessed the RACE reads with MiXCR, giving one entry per CDR3 protein. The sample contains over 35,000 distinct CDR3 sequences, 3.7% of which appear only once. Indicated time point: healthy volunteer bleed at 6 weeks. Total RNA came from unfractionated whole blood. The specimen was whole blood. These receptors all stem from a human donor in good health. Some clones in this sample may be carry-over from other donors' samples.

This clonotype has a count of ten or more. V is TRBV29-1 and J is TRBJ2-7; 8 bases align to TRBD1. V dropped 3 bases and J dropped 4; count of bases not matched to a gene: 5. This CDR3 is 13 amino acids long. Germline V gene data show CDR1 as SQVTM and CDR2 as ANQGSEA. The CDR3 DNA reads TGCAGCGTTGAGACAGGGGATCTTTACGAGCAGTACTTC. This translates into CSVETGDLYEQYF.

This clonotype was seen at least ten times. The V call is TRBV20-1, the J call TRBJ2-7, with 9 bases that match TRBD2. The CDR3 is made up of 14 amino acids. With V trimmed by 1 base and J by 4 bases, 5 bases remained unmatched. The germline V gene encodes CDR1 DFQATT and CDR2 SNEGSKA (reference sequence). The CDR3 nucleotides read TGCAGTGCTAGAGGGCTAGCGGGAATATACGAGCAGTACTTC. Amino acids: CSARGLAGIYEQYF.